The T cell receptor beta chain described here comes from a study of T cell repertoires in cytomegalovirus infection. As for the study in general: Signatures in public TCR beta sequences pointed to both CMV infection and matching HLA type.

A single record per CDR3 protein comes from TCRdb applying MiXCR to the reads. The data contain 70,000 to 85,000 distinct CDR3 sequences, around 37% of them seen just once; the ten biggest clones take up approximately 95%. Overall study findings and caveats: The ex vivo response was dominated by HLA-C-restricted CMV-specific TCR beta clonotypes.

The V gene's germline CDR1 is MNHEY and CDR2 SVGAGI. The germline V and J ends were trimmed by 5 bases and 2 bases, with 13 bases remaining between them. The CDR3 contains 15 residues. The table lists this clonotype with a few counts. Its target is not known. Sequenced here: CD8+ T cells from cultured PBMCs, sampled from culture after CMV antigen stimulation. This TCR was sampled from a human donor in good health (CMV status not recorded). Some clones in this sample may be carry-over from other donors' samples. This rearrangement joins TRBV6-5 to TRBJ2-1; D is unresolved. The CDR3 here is CASSQTREPYNEQFF. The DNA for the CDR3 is TGTGCCAGCAGTCAGACCCGTGAACCCTACAATGAGCAGTTCTTC.